Listed below are T cell receptor beta chains from one sample, sequenced in a study of blood T cells in healthy people across ages. TCRdb analysed the 5' RACE reads with MiXCR anew, one entry per CDR3 protein. The sample consists of 380,000 or so distinct CDR3 sequences, 45% to 65% of them appearing once. The sequencing sample was made of blood. All receptors derive from a man aged 55 to 70 in good health. CDR3s include the opening cysteine and the closing phenylalanine or tryptophan. Each record gives: J gene, D gene, clone size, V gene, CDR3 DNA, CDR3 protein. D genes are given only for firm matches. Some rows have no size entry. The others give once, few or many, or a class for an expanded clone.

TRBJ2-1 | NA | NA | TRBV12-3/TRBV12-4 | TGTGCCAGCCGGACCGGGACAACCTCCTACAATGAGCAGTTCTTC | CASRTGTTSYNEQFF
TRBJ2-2 | NA | NA | TRBV3-1 | TGTGCCAGCAGCCAGATGTTCGCGAACACCGGGGAGCTGTTTTTT | CASSQMFANTGELFF
TRBJ2-3 | TRBD2 | NA | TRBV5-5 | TGTGCCAGCAGCTTGCATCCAGCGGGAGTACCAGATACGCAGTATTTT | CASSLHPAGVPDTQYF
TRBJ2-1 | TRBD1 | NA | TRBV4-2 | TGTGCCAGCAGCCAATCGACAGGGGGCTTCTACAATGAGCAGTTCTTC | CASSQSTGGFYNEQFF
TRBJ2-3 | TRBD2 | NA | TRBV20-1 | TGCAGTGCTAGATCCCAGCGGGAGTACACAGATACGCGGTATTTT | CSARSQREYTDTRYF
TRBJ2-3 | NA | NA | TRBV10-3 | TGTGCCATCACCCGACAGGAAAGAGATACGCAGTATTTT | CAITRQERDTQYF
TRBJ2-3 | NA | few | TRBV28 | TGTGCCAGCAGTGTCCAAGACAGAGATACGCAGTATTTT | CASSVQDRDTQYF
TRBJ2-1 | TRBD2 | NA | TRBV29-1 | TGCAGCGTGGGACGGGGGGGGTGGAATGTGCAGTTCTTC | CSVGRGGWNVQFF
TRBJ1-2 | NA | NA | TRBV25-1 | TGTGCCAGCAGTGAACAAACTAGGGATGGCTATGGCTACACCTTC | CASSEQTRDGYGYTF
TRBJ1-4 | TRBD1 | NA | TRBV27 | TGTGCCAGCGGGAAGACAGGGACCGTCGAAAAACTGTTTTTT | CASGKTGTVEKLFF
TRBJ2-1 | TRBD2 | NA | TRBV5-1 | TGCGCCAGCAGCTTGGAGGTAGCGGGCTCCTACAATGAGCAGTTCTTC | CASSLEVAGSYNEQFF
TRBJ2-7 | NA | few | TRBV7-2 | TGTGCCAGCAGCTACCCTAGCGATTACGAGCAGTACTTC | CASSYPSDYEQYF
TRBJ2-5 | TRBD2 | many | TRBV7-2 | TGTGCCAGCAGCTTAGGAGGACTAGCGGTCCAAGAGACCCAGTACTTC | CASSLGGLAVQETQYF
TRBJ2-7 | TRBD1 | NA | TRBV20-1 | TGCAGTGCTAGAGAGCCCGGGACAGGGATGGGCGAGCAGTACTTC | CSAREPGTGMGEQYF
TRBJ1-6 | NA | NA | TRBV5-1 | TGCGCCAGCAGCGGAGGACGGAATAATTCACCCCCCCACTTT | CASSGGRNNSPPHF
TRBJ2-7 | NA | once | TRBV20-1 | TGCAGTGCTACTCAGGGGAACGACTACGAGCAGTACTTC | CSATQGNDYEQYF
TRBJ2-3 | NA | NA | TRBV20-1 | TGCAGTGCTAGTGACCGATCCACAGATACGCAGTATTTT | CSASDRSTDTQYF
TRBJ1-2 | NA | NA | TRBV20-1 | TGCAGTGCGGAGACGGGACTCTATGGCTACACCTTC | CSAETGLYGYTF
TRBJ2-5 | TRBD2 | NA | TRBV2 | TGTGCCAGCCGTCCTAGCGGGGGGGCCGGTAGTGAGACCCAGTACTTC | CASRPSGGAGSETQYF
TRBJ2-3 | NA | NA | TRBV7-3 | TGTGCCAGCAGCTTAACGTTGTTAGGGGCAGATACGCAGTATTTT | CASSLTLLGADTQYF
TRBJ2-7 | NA | few | TRBV2 | TGTGCCAGCACCCAAGGGACATCCTACGAGCAGTACTTC | CASTQGTSYEQYF
TRBJ2-1 | NA | NA | TRBV28 | TGTGCCAGCAGTTTAAGGCCAGGGAGGTTCGATGAGCAGTTCTTC | CASSLRPGRFDEQFF
TRBJ2-5 | NA | NA | TRBV28 | TGTGCCAGCAGTTCCATGGGGGACCGCCAAGAGACCCAGTACTTC | CASSSMGDRQETQYF
TRBJ2-4 | NA | NA | TRBV7-9 | TGTGCCAGCAGCCCGCTAGCCAAAAACATTCAGTACTTC | CASSPLAKNIQYF
TRBJ2-7 | TRBD1 | NA | TRBV7-9 | TGTGCCAGCAGCCTAAGACAGGGATACAATGAGCAGTACTTC | CASSLRQGYNEQYF
TRBJ2-1 | TRBD2 | NA | TRBV12-3/TRBV12-4 | TGTGCCAGCGGGACTAGCGGGCGGCCTCCGTACAATGAGCAGTTCTTC | CASGTSGRPPYNEQFF
TRBJ2-7 | TRBD1 | few | TRBV6-2/TRBV6-3 | TGTGCCAGCAGCATCGACAGGGTGTCCTACGAGCAGTACTTC | CASSIDRVSYEQYF
TRBJ2-3 | NA | NA | TRBV7-2 | TGTGCCAGCAGGCAAGCCGGAGGGCTAGATACGCAGTATTTT | CASRQAGGLDTQYF
TRBJ2-5 | NA | NA | TRBV20-1 | TGCAGTACTCGGGACGGAGAGACCCAGTACTTC | CSTRDGETQYF
TRBJ2-7 | NA | NA | TRBV2 | TGTGCCAGCAGTGAAGCGAGAGGGCCCTCTGGGGAGCAGTACTTC | CASSEARGPSGEQYF
TRBJ2-1 | TRBD2 | once | TRBV9 | TGTGCCAGCAGCGTCACTGGGGGAGGGCCCTCGGATGAGCAGTTCTTC | CASSVTGGGPSDEQFF
TRBJ2-3 | NA | few | TRBV9 | TGTGCCAGCAGCGTCGCCGGACACCACACAGATACGCAGTATTTT | CASSVAGHHTDTQYF
TRBJ2-3 | NA | NA | TRBV7-9 | TGTGCCAGCAGCTTATTAGGGGCGGGAGATACGCAGTATTTT | CASSLLGAGDTQYF
TRBJ2-5 | NA | NA | TRBV9 | TGTGCCAGCAGCGTAGTGGCCAGTCTCCAAGAGACCCAGTACTTC | CASSVVASLQETQYF
TRBJ2-7 | TRBD2 | NA | TRBV6-2/TRBV6-3 | TGTGCCAGCAGTCGCTATATGGGACTAGCGGGAATCAACGAGCAGTACTTC | CASSRYMGLAGINEQYF
TRBJ1-1 | TRBD1 | NA | TRBV11-1 | TGTGCCAGCAGCCGCGTCAGGGGGCCCGAAGCTTTCTTT | CASSRVRGPEAFF
TRBJ1-1 | NA | NA | TRBV29-1 | TGCAGCGTCACTGGGGTGAGCACTGAAGCTTTCTTT | CSVTGVSTEAFF
TRBJ1-1 | NA | NA | TRBV6-1 | TGTGCCAGCAGTGAACCCTGGGACATTAACACTGAAGCTTTCTTT | CASSEPWDINTEAFF
TRBJ2-7 | NA | NA | TRBV20-1 | TGCAATGCTCCCCCGGCGGGAACATACAATGAGCAGTACTTC | CNAPPAGTYNEQYF
TRBJ2-5 | TRBD2 | NA | TRBV5-1 | TGCGCCAGCAGCTGGGAGCTAGCGGGGGGGATGTCCCAGTACTTC | CASSWELAGGMSQYF